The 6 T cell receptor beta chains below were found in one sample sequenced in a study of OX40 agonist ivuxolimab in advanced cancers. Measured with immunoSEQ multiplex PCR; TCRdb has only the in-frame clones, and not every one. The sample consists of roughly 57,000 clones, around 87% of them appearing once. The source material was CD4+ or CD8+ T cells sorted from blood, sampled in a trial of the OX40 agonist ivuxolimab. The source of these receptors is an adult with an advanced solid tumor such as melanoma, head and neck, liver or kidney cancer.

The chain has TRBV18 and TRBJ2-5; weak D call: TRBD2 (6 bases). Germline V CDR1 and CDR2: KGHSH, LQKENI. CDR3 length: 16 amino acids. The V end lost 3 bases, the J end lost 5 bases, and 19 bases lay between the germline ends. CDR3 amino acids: CASSPLSGVGQETQYF. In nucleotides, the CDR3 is TGTGCCAGCTCACCCCTTTCGGGAGTGGGTCAGGAGACCCAGTACTTC.

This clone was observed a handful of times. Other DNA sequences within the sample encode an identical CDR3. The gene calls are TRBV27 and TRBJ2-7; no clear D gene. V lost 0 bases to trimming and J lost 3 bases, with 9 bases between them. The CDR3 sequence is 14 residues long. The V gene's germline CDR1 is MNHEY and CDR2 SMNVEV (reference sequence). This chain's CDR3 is CASSLSTASYEQYF. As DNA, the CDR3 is TGTGCCAGCAGTTTATCGACGGCTAGCTACGAGCAGTACTTC.

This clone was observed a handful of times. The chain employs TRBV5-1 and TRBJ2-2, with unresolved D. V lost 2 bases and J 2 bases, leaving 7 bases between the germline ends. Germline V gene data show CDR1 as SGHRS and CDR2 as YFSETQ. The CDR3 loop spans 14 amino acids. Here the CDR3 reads CASSFEDNTGELFF. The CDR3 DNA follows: TGCGCCAGCAGCTTTGAAGATAACACCGGGGAGCTGTTTTTT.

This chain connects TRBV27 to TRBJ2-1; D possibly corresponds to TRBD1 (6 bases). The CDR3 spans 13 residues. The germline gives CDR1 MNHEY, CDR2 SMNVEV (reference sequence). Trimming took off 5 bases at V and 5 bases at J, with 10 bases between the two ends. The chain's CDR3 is CASSISGDNEQFF. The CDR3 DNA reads TGTGCCAGCAGTATCTCAGGGGACAATGAGCAGTTCTTC.

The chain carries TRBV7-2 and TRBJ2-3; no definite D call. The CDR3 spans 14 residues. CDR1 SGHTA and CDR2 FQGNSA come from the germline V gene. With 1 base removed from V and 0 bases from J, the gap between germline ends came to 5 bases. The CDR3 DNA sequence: TGTGCCAGCAGCTTAGGTTCTAGCACAGATACGCAGTATTTT. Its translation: CASSLGSSTDTQYF.

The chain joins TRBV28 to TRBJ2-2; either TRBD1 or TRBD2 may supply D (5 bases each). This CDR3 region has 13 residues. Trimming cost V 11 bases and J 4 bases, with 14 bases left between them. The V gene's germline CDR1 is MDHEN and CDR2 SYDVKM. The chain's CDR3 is CAYAAGGTGELFF. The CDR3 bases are TGTGCCTACGCCGCTGGGGGCACCGGGGAGCTGTTTTTT.